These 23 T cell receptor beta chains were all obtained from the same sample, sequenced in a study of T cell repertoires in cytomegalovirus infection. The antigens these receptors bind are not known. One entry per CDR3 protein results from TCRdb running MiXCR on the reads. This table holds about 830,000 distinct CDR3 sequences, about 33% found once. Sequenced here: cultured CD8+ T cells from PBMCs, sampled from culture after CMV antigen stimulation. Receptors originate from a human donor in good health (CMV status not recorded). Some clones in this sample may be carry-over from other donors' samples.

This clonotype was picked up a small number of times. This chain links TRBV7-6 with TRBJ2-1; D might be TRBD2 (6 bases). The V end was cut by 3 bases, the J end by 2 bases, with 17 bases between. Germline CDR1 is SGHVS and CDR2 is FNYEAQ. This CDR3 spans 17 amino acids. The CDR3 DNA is TGTGCCAGCAGCTTCATTTCCGGGACTGCCACCTACAATGAGCAGTTCTTC. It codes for CASSFISGTATYNEQFF. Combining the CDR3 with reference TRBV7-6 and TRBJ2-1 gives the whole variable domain GAGVSQSPRYKVTKRGQDVALRCDPISGHVSLYWYRQALGQGPEFLTYFNYEAQQDKSGLPNDRFSAERPEGSISTLTIQRTEQRDSAMYRCASSFISGTATYNEQFFGPGTRLTVL.

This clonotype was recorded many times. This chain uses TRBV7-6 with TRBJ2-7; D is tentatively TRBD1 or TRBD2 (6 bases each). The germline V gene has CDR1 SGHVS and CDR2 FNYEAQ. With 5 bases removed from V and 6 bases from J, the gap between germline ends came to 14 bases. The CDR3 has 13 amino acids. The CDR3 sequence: CASSPSGGGEQYF. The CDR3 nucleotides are TGTGCCAGCAGCCCATCCGGGGGCGGCGAGCAGTACTTC.

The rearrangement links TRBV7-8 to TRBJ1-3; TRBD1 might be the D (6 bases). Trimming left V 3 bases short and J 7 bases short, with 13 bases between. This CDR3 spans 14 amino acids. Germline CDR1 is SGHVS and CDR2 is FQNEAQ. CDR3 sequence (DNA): TGTGCCAGCAGCTTCCTGGGGGCGAGGAACACCATATATTTT. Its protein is CASSFLGARNTIYF.

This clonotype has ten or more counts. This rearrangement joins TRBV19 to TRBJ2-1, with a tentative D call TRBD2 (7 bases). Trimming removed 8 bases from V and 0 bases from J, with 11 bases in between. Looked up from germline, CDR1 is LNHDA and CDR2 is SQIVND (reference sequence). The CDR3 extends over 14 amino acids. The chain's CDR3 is CASRGAHSYNEQFF. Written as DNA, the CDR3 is TGTGCCAGTCGGGGGGCACACTCCTACAATGAGCAGTTCTTC.

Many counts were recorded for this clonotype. CDR3 region: CASSPGPNYGYTF. In DNA, the CDR3 is TGTGCCAGTAGCCCGGGACCGAACTATGGCTACACCTTC. This sequence joins TRBV27 and TRBJ1-2; D may be TRBD1 (5 bases). Trimming left V 9 bases short and J 2 bases short, with 13 bases between. The CDR3 runs to 13 residues. The germline V gene has CDR1 MNHEY and CDR2 SMNVEV (reference sequence).

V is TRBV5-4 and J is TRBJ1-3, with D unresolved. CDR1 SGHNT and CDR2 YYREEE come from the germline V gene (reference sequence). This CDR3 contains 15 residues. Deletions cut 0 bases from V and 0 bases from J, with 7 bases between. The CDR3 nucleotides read TGTGCCAGCAGCTTGGGACACAACTCTGGAAACACCATATATTTT. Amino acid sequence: CASSLGHNSGNTIYF. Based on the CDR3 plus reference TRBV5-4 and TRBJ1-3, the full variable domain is ETGVTQSPTHLIKTRGQQVTLRCSSQSGHNTVSWYQQALGQGPQFIFQYYREEENGRGNFPPRFSGLQFPNYSSELNVNALELDDSALYLCASSLGHNSGNTIYFGEGSWLTVV.

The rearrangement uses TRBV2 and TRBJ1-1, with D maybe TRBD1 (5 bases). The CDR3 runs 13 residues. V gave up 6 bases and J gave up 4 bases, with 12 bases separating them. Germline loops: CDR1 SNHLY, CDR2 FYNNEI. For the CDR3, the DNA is TGTGCCAGCAGCCCAGGGAAAATCACTGAAGCTTTCTTT. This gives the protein CASSPGKITEAFF.

CDR3 bases: TGTGCCAGCAGCACCCCTAGGACAGTGGGCAATGAGCAGTTCTTC. It translates to CASSTPRTVGNEQFF. The chain combines TRBV6-1 with TRBJ2-1, with D perhaps matching TRBD1 (6 bases). The CDR3 extends over 15 amino acids. CDR1 MNHNS and CDR2 SASEGT come from the germline V gene. The ends were cut back, 6 bases at V and 6 bases at J, with 18 bases in the middle.

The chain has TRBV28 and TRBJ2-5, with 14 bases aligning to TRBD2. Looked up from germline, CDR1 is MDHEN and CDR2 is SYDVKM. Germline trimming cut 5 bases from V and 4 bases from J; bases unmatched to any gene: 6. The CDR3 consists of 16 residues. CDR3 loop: CASSGTSGRSTETQYF. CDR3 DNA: TGTGCCAGCAGTGGGACTAGCGGGAGATCCACAGAGACCCAGTACTTC.

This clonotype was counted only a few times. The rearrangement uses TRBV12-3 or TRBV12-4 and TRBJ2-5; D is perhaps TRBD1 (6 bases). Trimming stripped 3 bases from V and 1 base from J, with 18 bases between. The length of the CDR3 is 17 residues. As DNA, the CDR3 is TGTGCCAGCAGTTTCGGGGCGGCCAGGGGAGTCCAAGAGACCCAGTACTTC. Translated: CASSFGAARGVQETQYF.

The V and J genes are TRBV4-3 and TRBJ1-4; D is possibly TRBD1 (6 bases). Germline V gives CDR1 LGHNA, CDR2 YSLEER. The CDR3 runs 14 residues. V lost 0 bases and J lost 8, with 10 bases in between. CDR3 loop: CASSQEQGWEKLFF. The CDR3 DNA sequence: TGCGCCAGCAGCCAAGAACAGGGTTGGGAAAAACTGTTTTTT.

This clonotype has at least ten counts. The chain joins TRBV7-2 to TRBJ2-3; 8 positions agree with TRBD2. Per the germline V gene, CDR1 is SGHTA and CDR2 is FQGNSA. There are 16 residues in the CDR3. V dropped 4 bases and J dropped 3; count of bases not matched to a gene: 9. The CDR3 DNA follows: TGTGCCAGCAGCTCTTTGGTGGCGGGGGGAACAGATACGCAGTATTTT. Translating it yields CASSSLVAGGTDTQYF.

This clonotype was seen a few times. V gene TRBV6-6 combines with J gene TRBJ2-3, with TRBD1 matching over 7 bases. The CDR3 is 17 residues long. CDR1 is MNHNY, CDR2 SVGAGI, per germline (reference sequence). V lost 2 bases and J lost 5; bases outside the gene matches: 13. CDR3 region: CASSYSSLDRWGDTQYF. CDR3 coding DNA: TGTGCCAGCAGTTACAGTAGCTTGGACAGGTGGGGAGATACGCAGTATTTT.

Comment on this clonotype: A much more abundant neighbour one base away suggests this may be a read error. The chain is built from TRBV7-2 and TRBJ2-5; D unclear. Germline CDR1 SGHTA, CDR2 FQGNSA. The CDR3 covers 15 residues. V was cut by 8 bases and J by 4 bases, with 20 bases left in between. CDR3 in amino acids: CASQPFPTLPETQYF. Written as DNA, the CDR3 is TGTGCCAGCCAACCATTCCCCACCCTACCAGAGACCCAGTACTTC.

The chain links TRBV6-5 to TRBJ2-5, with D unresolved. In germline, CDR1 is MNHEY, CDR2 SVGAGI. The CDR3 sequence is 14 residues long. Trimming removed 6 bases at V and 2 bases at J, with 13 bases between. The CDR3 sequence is CASRLVGNQETQYF. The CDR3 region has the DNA TGTGCCAGCAGGCTAGTGGGGAATCAAGAGACCCAGTACTTC.

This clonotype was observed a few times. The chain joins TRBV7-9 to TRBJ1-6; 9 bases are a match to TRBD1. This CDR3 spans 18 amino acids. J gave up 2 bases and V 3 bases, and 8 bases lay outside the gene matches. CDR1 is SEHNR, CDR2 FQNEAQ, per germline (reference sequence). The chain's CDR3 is CASSLPGQGYPYNSPLHF. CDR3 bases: TGTGCCAGCAGCTTGCCGGGACAGGGTTATCCCTATAATTCACCCCTCCACTTT.

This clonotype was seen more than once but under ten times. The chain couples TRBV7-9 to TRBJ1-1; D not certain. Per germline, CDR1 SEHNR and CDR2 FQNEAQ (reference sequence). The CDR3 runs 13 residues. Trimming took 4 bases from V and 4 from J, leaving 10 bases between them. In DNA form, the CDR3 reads TGTGCCAGCAGCTCTTGGTCGGGCACTGAAGCTTTCTTT. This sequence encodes CASSSWSGTEAFF. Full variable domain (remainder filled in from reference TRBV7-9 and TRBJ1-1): DTGVSQNPRHKITKRGQNVTFRCDPISEHNRLYWYRQTLGQGPEFLTYFQNEAQLEKSRLLSDRFSAERPKGSFSTLEIQRTEQGDSAMYLCASSSWSGTEAFFGQGTRLTVV.

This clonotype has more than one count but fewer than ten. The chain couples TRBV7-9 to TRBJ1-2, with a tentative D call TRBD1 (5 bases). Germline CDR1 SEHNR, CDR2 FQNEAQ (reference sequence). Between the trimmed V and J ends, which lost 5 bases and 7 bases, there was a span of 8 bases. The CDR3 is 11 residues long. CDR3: CASSAQGGYTF. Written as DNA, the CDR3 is TGTGCCAGCAGCGCCCAGGGTGGCTACACCTTC.

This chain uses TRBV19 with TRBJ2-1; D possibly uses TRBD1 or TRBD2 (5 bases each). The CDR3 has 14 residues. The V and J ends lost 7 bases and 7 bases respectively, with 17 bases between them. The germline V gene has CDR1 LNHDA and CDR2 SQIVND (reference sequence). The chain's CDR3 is CASNPRAGLNEQFF. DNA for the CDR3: TGTGCCAGTAACCCGAGGGCAGGGTTAAATGAGCAGTTCTTC. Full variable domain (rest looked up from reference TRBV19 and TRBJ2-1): DGGITQSPKYLFRKEGQNVTLSCEQNLNHDAMYWYRQDPGQGLRLIYYSQIVNDFQKGDIAEGYSVSREKKESFPLTVTSAQKNPTAFYLCASNPRAGLNEQFFGPGTRLTVL.

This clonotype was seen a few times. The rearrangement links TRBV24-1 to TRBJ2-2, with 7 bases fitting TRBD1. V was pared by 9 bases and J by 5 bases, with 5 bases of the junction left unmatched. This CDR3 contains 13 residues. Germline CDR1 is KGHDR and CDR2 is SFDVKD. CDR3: CATGTELTGELFF. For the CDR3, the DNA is TGTGCCACCGGGACAGAGTTAACCGGGGAGCTGTTTTTT.

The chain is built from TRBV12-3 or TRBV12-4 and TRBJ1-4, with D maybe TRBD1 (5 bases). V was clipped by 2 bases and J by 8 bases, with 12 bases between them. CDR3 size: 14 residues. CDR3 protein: CASSLRGWKEKLFF. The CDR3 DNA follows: TGTGCCAGCAGTTTACGGGGGTGGAAGGAAAAACTGTTTTTT.

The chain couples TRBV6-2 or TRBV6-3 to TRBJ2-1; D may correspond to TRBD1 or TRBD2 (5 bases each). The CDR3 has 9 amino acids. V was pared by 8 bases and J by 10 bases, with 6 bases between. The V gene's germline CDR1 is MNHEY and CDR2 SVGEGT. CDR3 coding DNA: TGTGCCAGCGGGGGAGAGCAGTTCTTC. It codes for CASGGEQFF.

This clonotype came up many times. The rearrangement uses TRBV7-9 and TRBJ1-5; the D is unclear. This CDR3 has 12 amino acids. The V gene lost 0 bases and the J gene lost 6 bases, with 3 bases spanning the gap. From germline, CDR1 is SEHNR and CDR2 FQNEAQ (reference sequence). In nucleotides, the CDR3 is TGTGCCAGCAGCTTAGCCGGTCAGCCCCAGCATTTT. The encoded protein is CASSLAGQPQHF.